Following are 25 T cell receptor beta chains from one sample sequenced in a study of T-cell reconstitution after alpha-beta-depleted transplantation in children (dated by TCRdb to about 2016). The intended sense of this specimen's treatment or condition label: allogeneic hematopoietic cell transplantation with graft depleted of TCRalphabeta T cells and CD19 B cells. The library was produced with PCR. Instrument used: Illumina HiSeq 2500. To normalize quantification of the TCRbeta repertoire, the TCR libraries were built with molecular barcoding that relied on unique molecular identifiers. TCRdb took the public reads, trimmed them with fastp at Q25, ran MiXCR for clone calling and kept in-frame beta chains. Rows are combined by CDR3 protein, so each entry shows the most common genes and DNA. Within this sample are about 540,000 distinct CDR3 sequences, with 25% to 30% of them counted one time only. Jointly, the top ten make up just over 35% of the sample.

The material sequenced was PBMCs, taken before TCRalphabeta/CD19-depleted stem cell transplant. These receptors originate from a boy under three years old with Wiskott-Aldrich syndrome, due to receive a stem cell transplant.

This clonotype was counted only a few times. DNA for the CDR3: TGTGCCACCAGCAGAGATCATCGGGTCGCTGAAGCTTTCTTT. The encoded protein is CATSRDHRVAEAFF. This chain links TRBV15 with TRBJ1-1; D gene uncertain. Germline V gene sequence: CDR1 LNHNV, CDR2 YYDKDF (reference sequence). The CDR3 has 14 residues. V gave up 0 bases and J gave up 6 bases, with 11 bases separating them. Full variable domain (remainder filled in from reference TRBV15 and TRBJ1-1): DAMVIQNPRYQVTQFGKPVTLSCSQTLNHNVMYWYQQKSSQAPKLLFHYYDKDFNNEADTPDNFQSRRPNTSFCFLDIRSPGLGDTAMYLCATSRDHRVAEAFFGQGTRLTVV.

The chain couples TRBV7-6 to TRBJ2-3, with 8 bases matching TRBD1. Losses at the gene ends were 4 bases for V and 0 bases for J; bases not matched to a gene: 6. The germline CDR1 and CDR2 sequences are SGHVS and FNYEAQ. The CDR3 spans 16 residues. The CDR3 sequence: CASSWGQVDSTDTQYF. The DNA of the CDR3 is TGTGCCAGCAGCTGGGGACAGGTGGATAGCACAGATACGCAGTATTTT.

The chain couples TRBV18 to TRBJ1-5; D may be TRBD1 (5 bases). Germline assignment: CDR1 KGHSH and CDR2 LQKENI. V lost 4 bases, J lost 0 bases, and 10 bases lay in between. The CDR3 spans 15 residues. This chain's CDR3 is CASSRDGNSNQPQHF. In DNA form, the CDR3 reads TGTGCCAGCTCACGGGACGGAAATAGCAATCAGCCCCAGCATTTT.

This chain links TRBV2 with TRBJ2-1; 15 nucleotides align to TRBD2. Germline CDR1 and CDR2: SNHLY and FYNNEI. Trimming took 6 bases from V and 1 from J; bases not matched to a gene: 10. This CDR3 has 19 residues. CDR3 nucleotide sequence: TGTGCCAGCAGGCCCCCGGGACTAGCGGGAGGTGCTTCCTACAATGAGCAGTTCTTC. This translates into CASRPPGLAGGASYNEQFF.

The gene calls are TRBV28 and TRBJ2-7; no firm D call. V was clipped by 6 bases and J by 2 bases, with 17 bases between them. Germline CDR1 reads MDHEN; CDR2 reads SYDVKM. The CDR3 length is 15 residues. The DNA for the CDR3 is TGTGCCAGCAGGTCCCCGCTTGACTTTCCCTACGAGCAGTACTTC. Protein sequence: CASRSPLDFPYEQYF.

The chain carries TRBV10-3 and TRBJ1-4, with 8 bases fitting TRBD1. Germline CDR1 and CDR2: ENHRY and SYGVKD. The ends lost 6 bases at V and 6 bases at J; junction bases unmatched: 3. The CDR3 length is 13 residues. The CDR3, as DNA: TGTGCCATCAGGCAGGGGGCTGATGAAAAACTGTTTTTT. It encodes CAIRQGADEKLFF.

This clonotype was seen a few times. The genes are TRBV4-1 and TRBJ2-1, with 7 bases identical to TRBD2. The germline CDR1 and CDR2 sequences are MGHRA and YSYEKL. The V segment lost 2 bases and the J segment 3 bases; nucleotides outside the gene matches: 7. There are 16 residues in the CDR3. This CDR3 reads CASSQIIAGHYNEQFF. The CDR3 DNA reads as TGCGCCAGCAGCCAAATCATAGCGGGCCACTACAATGAGCAGTTCTTC.

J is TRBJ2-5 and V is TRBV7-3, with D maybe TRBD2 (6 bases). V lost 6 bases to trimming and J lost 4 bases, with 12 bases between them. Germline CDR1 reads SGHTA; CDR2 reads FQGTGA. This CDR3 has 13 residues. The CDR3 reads CASRGGIGETQYF. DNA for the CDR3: TGTGCCAGCAGGGGGGGTATCGGAGAGACCCAGTACTTC.

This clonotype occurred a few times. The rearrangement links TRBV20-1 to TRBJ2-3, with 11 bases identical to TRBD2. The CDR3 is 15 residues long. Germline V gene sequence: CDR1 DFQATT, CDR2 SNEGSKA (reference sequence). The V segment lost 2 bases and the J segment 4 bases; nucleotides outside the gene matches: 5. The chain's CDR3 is CSARLGTSGADTQYF. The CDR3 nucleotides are TGCAGTGCTAGACTAGGGACTAGCGGAGCAGATACGCAGTATTTT.

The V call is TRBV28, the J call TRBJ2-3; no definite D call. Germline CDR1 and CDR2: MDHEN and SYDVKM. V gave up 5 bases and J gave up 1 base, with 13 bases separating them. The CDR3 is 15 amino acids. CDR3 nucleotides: TGTGCCAGCAGTCGCGAAGCTATACGCACAGATACGCAGTATTTT. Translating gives CASSREAIRTDTQYF.

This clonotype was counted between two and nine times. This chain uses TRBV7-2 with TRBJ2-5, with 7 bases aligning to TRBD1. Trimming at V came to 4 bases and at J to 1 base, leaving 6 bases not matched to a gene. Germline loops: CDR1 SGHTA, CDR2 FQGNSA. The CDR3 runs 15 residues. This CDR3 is CASSSFPGGQETQYF. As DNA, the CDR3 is TGTGCCAGCAGCTCATTTCCAGGGGGCCAAGAGACCCAGTACTTC.

The DNA of the CDR3 is TGCAGTGCTAGAGCTCGTGAGGTTGGGGGGACCGGGGAGCTGTTTTTT. As protein: CSARAREVGGTGELFF. V and J are TRBV20-1 and TRBJ2-2; TRBD2 is a possible D gene (6 bases). In germline, CDR1 is DFQATT, CDR2 SNEGSKA (reference sequence). The CDR3 loop spans 16 amino acids. V was pared by 1 base and J by 5 bases, with 17 bases between.

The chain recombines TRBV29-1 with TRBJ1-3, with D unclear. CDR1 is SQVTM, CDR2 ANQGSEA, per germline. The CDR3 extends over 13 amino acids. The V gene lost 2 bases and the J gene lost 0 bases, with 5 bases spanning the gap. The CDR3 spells CSVETLSGNTIYF. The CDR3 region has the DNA TGCAGCGTTGAAACGCTCTCTGGAAACACCATATATTTT. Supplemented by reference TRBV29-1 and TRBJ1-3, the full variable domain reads SAVISQKPSRDICQRGTSLTIQCQVDSQVTMMFWYRQQPGQSLTLIATANQGSEATYESGFVIDKFPISRPNLTFSTLTVSNMSPEDSSIYLCSVETLSGNTIYFGEGSWLTVV.

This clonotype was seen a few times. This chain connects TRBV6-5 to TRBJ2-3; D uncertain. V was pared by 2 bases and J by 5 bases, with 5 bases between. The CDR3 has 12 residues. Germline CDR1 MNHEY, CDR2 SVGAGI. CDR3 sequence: CASSYVGDTQYF. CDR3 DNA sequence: TGTGCCAGCAGTTACGTCGGAGATACGCAGTATTTT.

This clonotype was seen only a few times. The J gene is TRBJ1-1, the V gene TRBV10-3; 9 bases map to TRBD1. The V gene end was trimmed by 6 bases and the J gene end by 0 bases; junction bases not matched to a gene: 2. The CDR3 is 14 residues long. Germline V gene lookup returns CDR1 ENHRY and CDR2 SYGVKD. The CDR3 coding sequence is TGTGCCATCAGGGACAGGGGAATGAACACTGAAGCTTTCTTT. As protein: CAIRDRGMNTEAFF.

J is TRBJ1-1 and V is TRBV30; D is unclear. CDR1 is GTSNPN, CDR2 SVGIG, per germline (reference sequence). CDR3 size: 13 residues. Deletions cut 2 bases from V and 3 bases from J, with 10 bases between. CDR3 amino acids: CAWSPQGYTEAFF. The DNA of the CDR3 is TGTGCCTGGAGTCCCCAAGGGTACACTGAAGCTTTCTTT. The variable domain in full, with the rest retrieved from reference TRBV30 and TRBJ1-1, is SQTIHQWPATLVQPVGSPLSLECTVEGTSNPNLYWYRQAAGRGLQLLFYSVGIGQISSEVPQNLSASRPQDRQFILSSKKLLLSDSGFYLCAWSPQGYTEAFFGQGTRLTVV.

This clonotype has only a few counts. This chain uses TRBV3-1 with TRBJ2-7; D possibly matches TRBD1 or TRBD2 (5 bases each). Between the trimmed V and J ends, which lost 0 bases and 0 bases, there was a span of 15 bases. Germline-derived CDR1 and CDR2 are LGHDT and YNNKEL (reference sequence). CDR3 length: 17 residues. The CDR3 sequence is CASSQDRVGRSSYEQYF. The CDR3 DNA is TGTGCCAGCAGCCAAGACAGGGTGGGGAGAAGCTCCTACGAGCAGTACTTC.

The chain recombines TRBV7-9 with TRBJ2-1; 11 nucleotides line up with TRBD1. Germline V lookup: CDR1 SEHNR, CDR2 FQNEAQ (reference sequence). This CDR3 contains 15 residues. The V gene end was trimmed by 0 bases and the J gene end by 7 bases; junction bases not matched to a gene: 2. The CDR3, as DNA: TGTGCCAGCAGCTTAGCGGGACAGGGGGAAAATGAGCAGTTCTTC. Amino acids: CASSLAGQGENEQFF.

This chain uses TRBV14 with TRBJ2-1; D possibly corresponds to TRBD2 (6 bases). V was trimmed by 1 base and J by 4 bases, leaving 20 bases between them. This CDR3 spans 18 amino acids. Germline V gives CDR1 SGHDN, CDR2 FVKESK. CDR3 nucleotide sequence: TGTGCCAGCAGCCAAGTATGGTACGGGAGTCTTTCTTACAATGAGCAGTTCTTC. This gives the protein CASSQVWYGSLSYNEQFF.

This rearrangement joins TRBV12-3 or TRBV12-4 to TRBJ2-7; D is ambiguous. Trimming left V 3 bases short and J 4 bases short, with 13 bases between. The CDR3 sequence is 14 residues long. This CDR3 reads CASSFTPSAYEQYF. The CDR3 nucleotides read TGTGCCAGCAGTTTTACTCCTTCGGCGTACGAGCAGTACTTC.

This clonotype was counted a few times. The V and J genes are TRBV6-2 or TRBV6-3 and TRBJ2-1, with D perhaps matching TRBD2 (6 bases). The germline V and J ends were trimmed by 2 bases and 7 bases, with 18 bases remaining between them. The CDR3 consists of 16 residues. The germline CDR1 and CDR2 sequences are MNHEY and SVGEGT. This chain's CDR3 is CASSYGAGSYVNEQFF. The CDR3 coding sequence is TGTGCCAGCAGTTACGGGGCGGGATCGTATGTGAATGAGCAGTTCTTC.

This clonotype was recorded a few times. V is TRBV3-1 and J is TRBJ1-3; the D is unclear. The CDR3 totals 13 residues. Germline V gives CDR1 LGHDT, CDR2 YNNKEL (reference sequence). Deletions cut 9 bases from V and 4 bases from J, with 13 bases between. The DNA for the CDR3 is TGTGCCAGTAGACGGCAGCCAGGAAACACCATATATTTT. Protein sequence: CASRRQPGNTIYF.

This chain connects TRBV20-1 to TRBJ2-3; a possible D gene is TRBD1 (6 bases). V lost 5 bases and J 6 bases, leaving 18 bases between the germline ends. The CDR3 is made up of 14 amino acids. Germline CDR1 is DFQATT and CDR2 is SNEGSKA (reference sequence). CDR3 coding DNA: TGCAGTGCTCTCCAGGGGCGACCGCCCGATACGCAGTATTTT. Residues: CSALQGRPPDTQYF.

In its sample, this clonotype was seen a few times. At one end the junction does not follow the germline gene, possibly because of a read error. The CDR3 reads CASSMSGRQGTQYF. CDR3 DNA sequence: TGCGCCAGCAGTATGAGCGGGAGGCAAGGGACCCAGTACTTC. This sequence joins TRBV10-2 and TRBJ2-5; the match to TRBD2 covers 9 bases. The CDR3 contains 14 residues. In germline, CDR1 is WSHSY, CDR2 SAAADI.

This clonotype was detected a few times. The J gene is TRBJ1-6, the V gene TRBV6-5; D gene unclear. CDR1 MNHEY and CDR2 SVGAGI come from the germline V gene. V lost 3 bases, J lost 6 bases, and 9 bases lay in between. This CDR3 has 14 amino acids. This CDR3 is CASSYQVFNSPLHF. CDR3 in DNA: TGTGCCAGCAGTTATCAAGTATTTAATTCACCCCTCCACTTT.